This T cell receptor (beta chain) emerged from a study of T-cell reconstitution after alpha-beta-depleted transplantation in children. The study, taken as a whole, reports: Some patients owed their high day-60 TCRbeta diversity to surviving recipient T cells and thymic progenitors. Several hundred expanded graft clones reportedly were the source of alpha-beta T cells about two months after transplant. T cells produced anew were the main source of T-cell counts and diversity one year after transplant.

Using unique molecular identifiers, the investigators prepared the TCRbeta library. MiXCR was run by TCRdb on the PCR reads, yielding one entry per CDR3 protein. The sample gives 200,000 to 250,000 distinct CDR3 sequences, roughly 8.3% of which show up once; 35% to 40% is in the top ten. This clonotype was seen at least ten times. What it binds is not known. The V gene's germline CDR1 is SQVTM and CDR2 ANQGSEA. V was trimmed by 6 bases and J by 9 bases, leaving 19 bases between them. The CDR3 length is 13 residues. V and J are TRBV29-1 and TRBJ2-3, with D tentatively TRBD2 (6 bases). This sample comprised PBMCs, mostly from graft donor cells, obtained 360 days after TCRalphabeta/CD19-depleted stem cell transplant. The receptor's source is a male patient aged 2 to 9 who had a stem cell transplant for acute myeloid leukemia, so the T cells may come from the graft donor. The CDR3 coding sequence is TGCAGCGTCGGAATCTCCGGGACTGCCACGCAGTATTTT. Amino acids: CSVGISGTATQYF.